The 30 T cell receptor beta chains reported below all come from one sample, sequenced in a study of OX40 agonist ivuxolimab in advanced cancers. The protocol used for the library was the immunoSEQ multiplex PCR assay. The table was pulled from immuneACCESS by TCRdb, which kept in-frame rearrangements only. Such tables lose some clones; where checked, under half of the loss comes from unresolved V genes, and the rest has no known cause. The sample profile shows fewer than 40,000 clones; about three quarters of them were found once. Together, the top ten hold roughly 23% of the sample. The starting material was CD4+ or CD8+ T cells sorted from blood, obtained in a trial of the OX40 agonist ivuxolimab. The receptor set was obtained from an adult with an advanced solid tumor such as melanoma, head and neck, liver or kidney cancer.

CDR3 DNA sequence: TGCGCCAGCAGCTTGCCCCGATCACTGACTAGCGGGGGTGTCCAAGAGACCCAGTACTTC. Amino acids: CASSLPRSLTSGGVQETQYF. The chain employs TRBV5-1 and TRBJ2-5, with 12 bases lining up with TRBD2. The CDR3 is made up of 20 amino acids. The germline V gene has CDR1 SGHRS and CDR2 YFSETQ. The J segment lost 1 base and the V segment lost 1 base, leaving 14 bases of the junction unmatched.

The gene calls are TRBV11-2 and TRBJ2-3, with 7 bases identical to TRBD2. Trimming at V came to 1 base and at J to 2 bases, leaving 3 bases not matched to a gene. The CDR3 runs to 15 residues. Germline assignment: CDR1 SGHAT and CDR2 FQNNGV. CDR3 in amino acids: CASSLAWDYTDTQYF. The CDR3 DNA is TGTGCCAGCAGCTTAGCGTGGGACTACACAGATACGCAGTATTTT. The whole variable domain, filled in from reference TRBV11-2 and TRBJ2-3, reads EAGVAQSPRYKIIEKRQSVAFWCNPISGHATLYWYQQILGQGPKLLIQFQNNGVVDDSQLPKDRFSAERLKGVDSTLKIQPAKLEDSAVYLCASSLAWDYTDTQYFGPGTRLTVL.

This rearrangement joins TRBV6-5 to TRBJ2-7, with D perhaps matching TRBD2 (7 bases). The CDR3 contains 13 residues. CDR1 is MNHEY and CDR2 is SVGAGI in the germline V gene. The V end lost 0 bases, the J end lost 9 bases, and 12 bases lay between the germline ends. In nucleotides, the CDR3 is TGTGCCAGCAGTTACTCGGGGGGGGGCGCGCAGTACTTC. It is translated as CASSYSGGGAQYF.

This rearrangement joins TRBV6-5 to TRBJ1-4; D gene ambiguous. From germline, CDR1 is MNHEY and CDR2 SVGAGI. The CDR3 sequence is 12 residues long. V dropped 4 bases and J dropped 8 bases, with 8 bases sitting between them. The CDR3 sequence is CASSFRGEKLFF. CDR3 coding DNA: TGTGCCAGCAGTTTCAGAGGGGAAAAACTGTTTTTT.

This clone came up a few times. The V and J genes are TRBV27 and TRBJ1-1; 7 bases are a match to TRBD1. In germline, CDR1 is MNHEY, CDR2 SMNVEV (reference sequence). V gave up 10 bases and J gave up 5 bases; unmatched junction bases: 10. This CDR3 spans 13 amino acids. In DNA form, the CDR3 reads TGTGCCAAACCGAGGGGGCTGGGGACTGAAGCTTTCTTT. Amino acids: CAKPRGLGTEAFF.

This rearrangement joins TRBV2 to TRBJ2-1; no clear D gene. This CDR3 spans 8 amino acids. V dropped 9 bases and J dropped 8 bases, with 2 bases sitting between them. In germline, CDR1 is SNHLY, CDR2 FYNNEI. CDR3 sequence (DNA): TGTGCCAGAGATGAGCAGTTCTTC. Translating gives CARDEQFF.

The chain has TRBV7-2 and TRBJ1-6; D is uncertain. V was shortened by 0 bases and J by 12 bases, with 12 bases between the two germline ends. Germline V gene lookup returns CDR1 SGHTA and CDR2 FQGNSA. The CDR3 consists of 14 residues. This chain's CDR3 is CASSLADVGGPLHF. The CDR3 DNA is TGTGCCAGCAGCTTAGCCGATGTGGGAGGACCCCTCCACTTT. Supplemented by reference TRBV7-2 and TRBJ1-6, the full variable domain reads GAGVSQSPSNKVTEKGKDVELRCDPISGHTALYWYRQSLGQGLEFLIYFQGNSAPDKSGLPSDRFSAERTGGSVSTLTIQRTQQEDSAVYLCASSLADVGGPLHFGNGTRLTVT.

The CDR3 bases are TGTGCCAGTAGTACCGGATCCTCTGGAAACACCATATATTTT. This sequence encodes CASSTGSSGNTIYF. The rearrangement uses TRBV19 and TRBJ1-3, with D unresolved. Trimming stripped 4 bases from V and 0 bases from J, with 7 bases between. Germline CDR1 LNHDA, CDR2 SQIVND (reference sequence). This CDR3 spans 14 amino acids. Full variable domain (missing parts from reference TRBV19 and TRBJ1-3): DGGITQSPKYLFRKEGQNVTLSCEQNLNHDAMYWYRQDPGQGLRLIYYSQIVNDFQKGDIAEGYSVSREKKESFPLTVTSAQKNPTAFYLCASSTGSSGNTIYFGEGSWLTVV.

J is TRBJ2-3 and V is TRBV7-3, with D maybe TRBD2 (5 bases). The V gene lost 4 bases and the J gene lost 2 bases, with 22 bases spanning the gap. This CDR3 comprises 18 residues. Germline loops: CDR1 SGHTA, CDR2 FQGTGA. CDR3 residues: CASSSDDGLAGITDTQYF. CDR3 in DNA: TGTGCCAGCAGCTCCGATGACGGCCTAGCAGGAATCACAGATACGCAGTATTTT. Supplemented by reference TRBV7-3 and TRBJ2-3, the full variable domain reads GAGVSQTPSNKVTEKGKYVELRCDPISGHTALYWYRQSLGQGPEFLIYFQGTGAADDSGLPNDRFFAVRPEGSVSTLKIQRTERGDSAVYLCASSSDDGLAGITDTQYFGPGTRLTVL.

CDR3 bases: TGTGCCAGCAGCTTGGGCTCCGGCGGGTTTGGCACAGATACGCAGTATTTT. Translated, it gives CASSLGSGGFGTDTQYF. This chain connects TRBV5-4 to TRBJ2-3; D possibly corresponds to TRBD2 (5 bases). CDR1 is SGHNT, CDR2 YYREEE, per germline (reference sequence). The CDR3 covers 17 residues. V was pared by 0 bases and J by 1 base, with 15 bases between.

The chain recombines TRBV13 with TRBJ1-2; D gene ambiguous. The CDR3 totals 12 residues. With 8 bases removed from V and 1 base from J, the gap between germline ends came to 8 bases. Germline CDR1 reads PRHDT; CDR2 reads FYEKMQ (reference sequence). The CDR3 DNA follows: TGTGCCAGCCACCGGGGTAACTATGGCTACACCTTC. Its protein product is CASHRGNYGYTF.

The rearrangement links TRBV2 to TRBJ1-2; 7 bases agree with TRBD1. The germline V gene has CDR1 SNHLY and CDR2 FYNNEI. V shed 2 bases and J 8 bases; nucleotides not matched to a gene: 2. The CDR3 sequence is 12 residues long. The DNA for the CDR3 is TGTGCCAGCAGTGAACAGGGGGGCGGCTACACCTTC. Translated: CASSEQGGGYTF. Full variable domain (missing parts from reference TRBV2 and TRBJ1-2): EPEVTQTPSHQVTQMGQEVILRCVPISNHLYFYWYRQILGQKVEFLVSFYNNEISEKSEIFDDQFSVERPDGSNFTLKIRSTKLEDSAMYFCASSEQGGGYTFGSGTRLTVV.

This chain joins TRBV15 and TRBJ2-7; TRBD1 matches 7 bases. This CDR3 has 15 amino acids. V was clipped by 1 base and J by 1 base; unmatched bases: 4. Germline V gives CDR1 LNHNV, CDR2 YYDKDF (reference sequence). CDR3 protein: CATSRARGQSYEQYF. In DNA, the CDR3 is TGTGCCACCAGCAGAGCGAGGGGGCAGTCCTACGAGCAGTACTTC.

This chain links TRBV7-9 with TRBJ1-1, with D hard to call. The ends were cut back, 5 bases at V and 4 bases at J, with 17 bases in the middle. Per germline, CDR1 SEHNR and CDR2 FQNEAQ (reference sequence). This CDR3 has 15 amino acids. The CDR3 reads CASSKAESGGTEAFF. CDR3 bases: TGTGCCAGCAGCAAGGCAGAGTCGGGCGGCACTGAAGCTTTCTTT.

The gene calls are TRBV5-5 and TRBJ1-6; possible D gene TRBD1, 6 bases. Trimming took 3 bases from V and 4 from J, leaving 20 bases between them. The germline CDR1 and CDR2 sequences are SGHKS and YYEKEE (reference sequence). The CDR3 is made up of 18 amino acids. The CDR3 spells CASSYRDGGTGYNSPLHF. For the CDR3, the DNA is TGTGCCAGCAGCTACCGTGATGGGGGCACGGGATATAATTCACCCCTCCACTTT.

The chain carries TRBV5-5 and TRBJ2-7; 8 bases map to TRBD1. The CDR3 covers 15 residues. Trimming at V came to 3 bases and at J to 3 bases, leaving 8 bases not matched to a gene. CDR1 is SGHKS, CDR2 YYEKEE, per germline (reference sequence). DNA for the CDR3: TGTGCCAGCAGCTGGACCGGGACAGGATTCTACGAGCAGTACTTC. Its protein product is CASSWTGTGFYEQYF.

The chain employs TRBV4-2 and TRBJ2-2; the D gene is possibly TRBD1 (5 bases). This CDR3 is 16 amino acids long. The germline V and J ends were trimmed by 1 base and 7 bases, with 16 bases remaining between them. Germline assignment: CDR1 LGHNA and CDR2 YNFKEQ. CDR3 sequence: CASSQVGAGYVGELFF. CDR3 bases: TGTGCCAGCAGCCAAGTGGGCGCAGGGTATGTCGGGGAGCTGTTTTTT.

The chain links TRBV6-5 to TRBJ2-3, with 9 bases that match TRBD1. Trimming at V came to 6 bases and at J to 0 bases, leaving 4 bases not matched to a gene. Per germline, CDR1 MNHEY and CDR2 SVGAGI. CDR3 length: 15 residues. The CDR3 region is CASSDRGASTDTQYF. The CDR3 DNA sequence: TGTGCCAGCAGCGACAGGGGGGCTAGCACAGATACGCAGTATTTT.

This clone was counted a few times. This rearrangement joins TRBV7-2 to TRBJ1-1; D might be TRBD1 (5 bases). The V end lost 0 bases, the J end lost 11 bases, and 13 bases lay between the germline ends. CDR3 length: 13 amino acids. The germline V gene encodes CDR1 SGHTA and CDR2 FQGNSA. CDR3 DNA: TGTGCCAGCAGCTTAGCGCTATTGGGGGATGCTTTCTTT. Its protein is CASSLALLGDAFF. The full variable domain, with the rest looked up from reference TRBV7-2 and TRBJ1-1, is GAGVSQSPSNKVTEKGKDVELRCDPISGHTALYWYRQSLGQGLEFLIYFQGNSAPDKSGLPSDRFSAERTGGSVSTLTIQRTQQEDSAVYLCASSLALLGDAFFGQGTRLTVV.

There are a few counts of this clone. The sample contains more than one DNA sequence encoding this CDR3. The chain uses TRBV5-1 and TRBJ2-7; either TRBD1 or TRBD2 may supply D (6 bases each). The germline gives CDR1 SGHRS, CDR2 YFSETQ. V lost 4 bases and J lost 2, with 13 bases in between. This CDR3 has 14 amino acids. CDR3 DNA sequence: TGCGCCAGCAGCCCGGAGGGGGGAACCTACGAGCAGTACTTC. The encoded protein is CASSPEGGTYEQYF.

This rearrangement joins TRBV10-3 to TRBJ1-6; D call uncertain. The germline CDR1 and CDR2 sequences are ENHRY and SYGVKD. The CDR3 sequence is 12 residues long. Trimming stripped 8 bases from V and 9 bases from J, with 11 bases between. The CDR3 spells CAIGQPGSPLHF. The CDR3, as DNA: TGTGCCATCGGCCAACCCGGTTCACCCCTCCACTTT.

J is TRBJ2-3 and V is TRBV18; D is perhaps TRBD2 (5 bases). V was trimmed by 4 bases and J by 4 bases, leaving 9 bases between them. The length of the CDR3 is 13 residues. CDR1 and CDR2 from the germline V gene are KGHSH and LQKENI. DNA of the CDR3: TGTGCCAGCTCACTTCTTAGCGCAGATACGCAGTATTTT. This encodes CASSLLSADTQYF.

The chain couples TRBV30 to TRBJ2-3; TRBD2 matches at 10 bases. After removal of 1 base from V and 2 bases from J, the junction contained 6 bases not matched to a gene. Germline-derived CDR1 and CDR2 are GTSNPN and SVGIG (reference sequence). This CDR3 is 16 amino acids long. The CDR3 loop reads CAWSAQRGGYTDTQYF. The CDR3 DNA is TGTGCCTGGAGTGCACAGCGGGGGGGGTACACAGATACGCAGTATTTT.

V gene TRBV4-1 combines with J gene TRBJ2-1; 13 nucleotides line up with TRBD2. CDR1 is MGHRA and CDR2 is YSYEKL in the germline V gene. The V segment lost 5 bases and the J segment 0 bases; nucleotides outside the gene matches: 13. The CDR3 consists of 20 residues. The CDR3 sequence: CASSMPPGLAGLSSYNEQFF. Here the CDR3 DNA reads TGCGCCAGCAGCATGCCACCGGGACTAGCGGGGCTGAGCTCCTACAATGAGCAGTTCTTC.

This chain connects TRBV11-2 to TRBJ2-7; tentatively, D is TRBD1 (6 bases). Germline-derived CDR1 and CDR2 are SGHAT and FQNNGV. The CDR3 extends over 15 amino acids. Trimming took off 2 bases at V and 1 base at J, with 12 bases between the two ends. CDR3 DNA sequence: TGTGCCAGCAGCTTATACGGACAGCTTTCCTACGAGCAGTACTTC. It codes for CASSLYGQLSYEQYF.

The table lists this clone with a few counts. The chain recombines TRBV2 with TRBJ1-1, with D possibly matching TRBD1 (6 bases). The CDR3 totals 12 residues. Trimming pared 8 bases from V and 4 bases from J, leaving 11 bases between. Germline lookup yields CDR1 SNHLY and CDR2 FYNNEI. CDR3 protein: CASGGAGTEAFF. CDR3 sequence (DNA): TGTGCCAGCGGGGGCGCGGGCACTGAAGCTTTCTTT.

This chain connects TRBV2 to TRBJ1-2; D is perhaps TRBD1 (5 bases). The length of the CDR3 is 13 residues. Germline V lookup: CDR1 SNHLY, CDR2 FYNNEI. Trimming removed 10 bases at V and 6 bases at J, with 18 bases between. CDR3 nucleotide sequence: TGTGCCACCAGACGTCGGGGCGTAGATGGCTACACCTTC. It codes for CATRRRGVDGYTF.

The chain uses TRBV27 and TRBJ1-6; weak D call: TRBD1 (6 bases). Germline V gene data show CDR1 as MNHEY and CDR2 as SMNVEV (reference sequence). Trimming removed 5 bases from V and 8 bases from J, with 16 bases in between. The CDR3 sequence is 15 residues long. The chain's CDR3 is CASSPGDRRDSPLHF. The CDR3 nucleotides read TGTGCCAGCAGTCCAGGAGACAGGCGGGATTCACCCCTCCACTTT.

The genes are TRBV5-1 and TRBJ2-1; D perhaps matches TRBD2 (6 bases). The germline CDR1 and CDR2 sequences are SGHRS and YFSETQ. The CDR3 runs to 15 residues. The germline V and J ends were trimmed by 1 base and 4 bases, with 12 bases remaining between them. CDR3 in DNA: TGCGCCAGCAGCTTGTCGGAGGCGGGGTACAATGAGCAGTTCTTC. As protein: CASSLSEAGYNEQFF.

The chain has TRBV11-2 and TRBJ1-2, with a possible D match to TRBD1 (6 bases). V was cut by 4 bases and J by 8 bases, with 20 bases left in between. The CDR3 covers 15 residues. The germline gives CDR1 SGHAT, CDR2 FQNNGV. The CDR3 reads CASSSQTTGLGGYTF. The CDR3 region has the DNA TGTGCCAGCAGCTCGCAGACAACAGGGCTAGGAGGCTACACCTTC.